This T cell receptor beta chain was identified in a study of CD8 T cells in ankylosing spondylitis. This clonotype has just a few counts. Its antigen is unknown. Regarding the study as a whole: What seemed typical of ankylosing spondylitis blood was a TCR beta motif built from several highly homologous variants.

With V trimmed by 7 bases and J by 6 bases, 9 bases remained unmatched. The length of the CDR3 is 15 residues. Quantitative molecular-barcoded 5'-RACE generated the TCR beta libraries. TCRdb re-derived calls from the 5' RACE reads in MiXCR, one entry per CDR3 protein. This sample has approximately 300,000 distinct CDR3 sequences, with roughly 8% found just once. This rearrangement joins TRBV12-3 or TRBV12-4 to TRBJ2-1, with 10 bases fitting TRBD2. Sequences were obtained from blood, either unsorted or a sorted T cell fraction (not recorded which). This TCR was sampled from a male donor with ankylosing spondylitis. The CDR3 sequence: CASTSGREGFNEQFF. In DNA form, the CDR3 reads TGTGCCAGCACCAGCGGGAGGGAAGGGTTCAATGAGCAGTTCTTC.